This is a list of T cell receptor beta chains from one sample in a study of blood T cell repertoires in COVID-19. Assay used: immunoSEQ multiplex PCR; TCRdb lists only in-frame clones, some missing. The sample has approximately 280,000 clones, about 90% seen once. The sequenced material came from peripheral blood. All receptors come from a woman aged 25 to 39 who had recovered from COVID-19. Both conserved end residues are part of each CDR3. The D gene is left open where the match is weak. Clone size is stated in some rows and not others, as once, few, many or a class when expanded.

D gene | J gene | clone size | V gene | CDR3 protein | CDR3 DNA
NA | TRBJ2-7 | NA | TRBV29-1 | CSIRGAGSSEQYF | TGCAGTATTCGGGGGGCTGGGTCCTCCGAGCAGTACTTC
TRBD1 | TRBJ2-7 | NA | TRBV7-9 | CASSPPGQGGEQYF | TGTGCCAGCAGCCCACCGGGACAGGGCGGCGAGCAGTACTTC
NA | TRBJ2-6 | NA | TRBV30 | CAWSVPPTYSGANVLTF | TGTGCCTGGAGTGTACCCCCCACTTACTCTGGGGCCAACGTCCTGACTTTC
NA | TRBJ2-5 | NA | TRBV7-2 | CASSSRDLYQETQYF | TGTGCCAGCAGCTCCCGGGACTTGTACCAAGAGACCCAGTACTTC
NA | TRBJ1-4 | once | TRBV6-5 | CASSYSSGGPEKLFF | TGTGCCAGCAGTTACTCCTCGGGGGGGCCCGAAAAACTGTTTTTT
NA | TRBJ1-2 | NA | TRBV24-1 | CATMKTNYGYTF | TGTGCCACCATGAAGACAAACTATGGCTACACCTTC
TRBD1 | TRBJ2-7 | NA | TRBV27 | CASSRTGPSYEQYF | TGTGCCAGCAGCAGGACAGGTCCCTCCTACGAGCAGTACTTC
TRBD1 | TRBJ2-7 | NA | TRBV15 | CATSRQMTGESYEQYF | TGTGCCACCAGCCGACAGATGACAGGGGAGTCCTACGAGCAGTACTTC
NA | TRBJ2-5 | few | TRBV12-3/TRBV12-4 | CASSLTKETQYF | TGTGCCAGCAGTTTAACTAAAGAGACCCAGTACTTC
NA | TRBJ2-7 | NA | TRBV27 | CASSFTAEIPYEQYF | TGTGCCAGCAGTTTTACCGCAGAAATACCCTACGAGCAGTACTTC
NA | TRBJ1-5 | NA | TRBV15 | CATSSFLFSNQPQHF | TGTGCCACCAGCAGTTTTTTATTTAGCAATCAGCCCCAGCATTTT
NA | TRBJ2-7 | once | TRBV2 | CASSTTGRGSSYEQYF | TGTGCCAGCAGTACGACCGGTCGGGGTAGCTCCTACGAGCAGTACTTC
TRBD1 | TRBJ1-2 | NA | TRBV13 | CASSPGTGATNYGYTF | TGTGCCAGCAGCCCTGGGACAGGAGCCACTAACTATGGCTACACCTTC
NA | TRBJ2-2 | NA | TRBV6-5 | CASSSRTANTGELFF | TGTGCCAGCAGTTCTCGGACAGCGAACACCGGGGAGCTGTTTTTT
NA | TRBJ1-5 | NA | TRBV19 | CASSPQGSNQPQHF | TGTGCCAGTAGTCCACAGGGTTCGAATCAGCCCCAGCATTTT
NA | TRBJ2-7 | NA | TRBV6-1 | CASSEQGYGEQYF | TGTGCCAGCAGTGAACAGGGTTATGGCGAGCAGTACTTC
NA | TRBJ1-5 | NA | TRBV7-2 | CASSSSAGRNQPQHF | TGTGCCAGCAGCTCGTCAGCGGGGCGGAATCAGCCCCAGCATTTT
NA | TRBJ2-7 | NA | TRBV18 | CASSPTEAAVGEQYF | TGTGCCAGCTCACCAACTGAGGCAGCCGTGGGCGAGCAGTACTTC
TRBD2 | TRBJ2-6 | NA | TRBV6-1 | CASSEYEREPGANVLTF | TGTGCCAGCAGTGAATACGAGCGGGAGCCCGGGGCCAACGTCCTGACTTTC
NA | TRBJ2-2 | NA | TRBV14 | CASSQERVSNTGELFF | TGTGCCAGCAGCCAAGAGCGTGTGTCGAACACCGGGGAGCTGTTTTTT
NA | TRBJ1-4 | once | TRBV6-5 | CASSDRRNEKLFF | TGTGCCAGCAGCGACAGGCGTAATGAAAAACTGTTTTTT
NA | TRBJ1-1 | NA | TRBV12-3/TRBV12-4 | CASSPSDTEAFF | TGTGCCAGCAGTCCCTCGGACACTGAAGCTTTCTTT
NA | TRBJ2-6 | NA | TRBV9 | CASSVAQTGANVLTF | TGTGCCAGCAGCGTAGCCCAAACTGGGGCCAACGTCCTGACTTTC
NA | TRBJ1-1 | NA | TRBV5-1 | CASSLRQETEAFF | TGCGCCAGCAGCTTAAGACAGGAAACTGAAGCTTTCTTT
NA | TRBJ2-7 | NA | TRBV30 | CAWSRIGVEQYF | TGTGCCTGGAGTCGCATAGGGGTCGAGCAGTACTTC
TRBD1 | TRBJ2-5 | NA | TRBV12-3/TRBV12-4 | CASSPGQQETQYF | TGTGCCAGCAGCCCGGGACAGCAAGAGACCCAGTACTTC
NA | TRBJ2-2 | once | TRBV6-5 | CASSSPGGRVGELFF | TGTGCCAGCAGTTCGCCGGGGGGCAGGGTCGGGGAGCTGTTTTTT
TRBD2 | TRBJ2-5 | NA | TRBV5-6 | CASSLVVAGGYQETQYF | TGTGCCAGCAGCTTGGTAGTGGCGGGAGGGTACCAAGAGACCCAGTACTTC
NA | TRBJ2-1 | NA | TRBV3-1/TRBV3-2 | CASSQGGGPYNEQFF | TGTGCCAGCAGCCAAGGCGGAGGGCCCTACAATGAGCAGTTCTTC
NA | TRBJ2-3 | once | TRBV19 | CASSGSGSADTQYF | TGTGCCAGTAGTGGCTCCGGGAGCGCAGATACGCAGTATTTT
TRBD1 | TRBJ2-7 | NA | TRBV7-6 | CASSLADRGGYEQYF | TGTGCCAGCAGCTTAGCGGACAGGGGGGGGTACGAGCAGTACTTC
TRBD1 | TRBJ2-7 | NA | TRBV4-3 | CASSQRQGGEQYF | TGCGCCAGCAGCCAGCGACAGGGGGGCGAGCAGTACTTC
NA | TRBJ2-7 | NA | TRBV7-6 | CASSPRSGAYEQYF | TGTGCCAGCAGCCCTAGAAGCGGAGCCTACGAGCAGTACTTC
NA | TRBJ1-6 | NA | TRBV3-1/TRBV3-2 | CASSQGRESLHF | TGTGCCAGCAGCCAAGGAAGGGAGTCCCTCCACTTT
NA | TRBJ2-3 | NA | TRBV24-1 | CATSDFRDTQYF | TGTGCCACCAGTGATTTCCGGGATACGCAGTATTTT
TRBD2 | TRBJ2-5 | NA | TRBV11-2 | CASSRGGSQETQYF | TGTGCCAGCAGCCGGGGGGGGAGCCAAGAGACCCAGTACTTC
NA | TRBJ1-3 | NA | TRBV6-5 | CASSQKGVRNTIYF | TGTGCCAGCAGCCAGAAGGGGGTCAGGAACACCATATATTTT
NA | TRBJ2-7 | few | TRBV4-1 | CASVEGKGGPGEQYF | TGCGCCAGCGTTGAGGGTAAGGGCGGCCCTGGCGAGCAGTACTTC
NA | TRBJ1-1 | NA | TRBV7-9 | CASSPKTGFMNTEAFF | TGTGCCAGCAGCCCGAAAACAGGGTTCATGAACACTGAAGCTTTCTTT
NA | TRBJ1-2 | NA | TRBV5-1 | CASSLGFEGYTF | TGCGCCAGCAGCTTGGGATTTGAGGGCTACACCTTC
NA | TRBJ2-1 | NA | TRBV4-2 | CASSQDQSFNPSSYNEQFF | TGTGCCAGCAGCCAAGATCAATCCTTTAATCCTAGCTCCTACAATGAGCAGTTCTTC
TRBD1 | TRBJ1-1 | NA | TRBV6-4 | CASSEPGQQPLNTEAFF | TGTGCCAGCAGTGAGCCGGGACAGCAACCCTTGAACACTGAAGCTTTCTTT
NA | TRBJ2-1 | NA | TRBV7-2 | CASSLAGFNEQFF | TGTGCCAGCAGCTTAGCCGGGTTCAATGAGCAGTTCTTC
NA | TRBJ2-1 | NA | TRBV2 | CASSEDNNEQFF | TGTGCCAGCAGTGAGGACAACAATGAGCAGTTCTTC
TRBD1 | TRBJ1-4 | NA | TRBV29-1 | CTQGAQDEKLFF | TGCACCCAGGGGGCGCAAGATGAAAAACTGTTTTTT
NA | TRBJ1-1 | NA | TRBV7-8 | CASSLQGGTEAFF | TGTGCCAGCAGCTTGCAGGGTGGCACTGAAGCTTTCTTT
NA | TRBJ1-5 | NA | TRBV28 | CASSGRAYQPQHF | TGTGCCAGCAGTGGCAGGGCTTACCAGCCCCAGCATTTT